The clone carrying this T cell receptor (beta chain) was picked up many times. Its antigen remains unidentified. This sample was included in a study of spatial heterogeneity in lung cancer. Regarding the study as a whole: More often at tumor resection than at routine follow-up, ubiquitous expanded tumor TCRs were detected in the blood.

The length of the CDR3 is 14 residues. Trimming left V 1 base short and J 1 base short, with 6 bases between. The V gene's germline CDR1 is SEHNR and CDR2 FQNEAQ (reference sequence). Indicated time point: sample taken at primary tumor resection. One entry per CDR3 protein, called by TCRdb with MiXCR from the 5' RACE reads. The sample records some 37,000 distinct CDR3 sequences, roughly 8% being singletons. The genes are TRBV7-9 and TRBJ2-3; D possibly matches TRBD1 or TRBD2 (5 bases each). The receptor comes from a male donor with early-stage non-small cell lung cancer. Here the sequenced sample was PBMCs, taken at surgery. CDR3 residues: CASSLVGGTDTQYF. CDR3 bases: TGTGCCAGCAGCTTAGTGGGGGGCACAGATACGCAGTATTTT.